Presented here are 9 T cell receptor beta chains from one specimen sequenced in a study of CD4 T cells in relation to SARS-CoV-2 and coronaviruses. The unexposed donors gave CD4+ T cells in about 2011-2018, prior to COVID-19. Sequencing was performed with immunoSEQ multiplex PCR; in TCRdb, only in-frame clones are kept and a portion is missing. The data show roughly 63,000 clones, with over 90% seen just once and about 0.14% held by the top ten. Sample: naive CD4+ T cells from PBMCs. Sample subset: naive CD4+ T cells isolated by negative enrichment. Receptors originate from a human donor in good health.

The J gene is TRBJ2-5, the V gene TRBV24-1; D possibly uses TRBD1 or TRBD2 (5 bases each). In germline, CDR1 is KGHDR, CDR2 SFDVKD. V dropped 9 bases and J dropped 3 bases, with 7 bases sitting between them. The CDR3 runs to 11 residues. DNA of the CDR3: TGTGCCACCGGGGACGAAGAGACCCAGTACTTC. The encoded protein is CATGDEETQYF.

The chain carries TRBV7-2 and TRBJ1-5; weak D call: TRBD1 (5 bases). CDR1 is SGHTA and CDR2 is FQGNSA in the germline V gene. CDR3 size: 15 residues. V lost 3 bases and J lost 7, with 16 bases in between. The CDR3 loop is CASSLGGVGRQPQHF. The CDR3 coding sequence is TGTGCCAGCAGCTTGGGGGGGGTAGGGCGACAGCCCCAGCATTTT.

This clone was observed once. The genes are TRBV5-4 and TRBJ2-1, with D uncertain. Germline CDR1 is SGHNT and CDR2 is YYREEE (reference sequence). The CDR3 loop spans 13 amino acids. The V and J ends lost 4 bases and 10 bases respectively, with 15 bases between them. DNA of the CDR3: TGTGCCAGCAGCGCGCCCAAGCCCCAGGAGCAGTTCTTC. Protein: CASSAPKPQEQFF.

CDR3 in amino acids: CASSRNGGGNQPQHF. DNA of the CDR3: TGCGCCAGCAGCCGAAACGGGGGAGGCAATCAGCCCCAGCATTTT. This sequence joins TRBV5-1 and TRBJ1-5; perhaps TRBD1 as D (5 bases). The CDR3 spans 15 residues. The V gene lost 4 bases and the J gene lost 2 bases, with 13 bases spanning the gap. CDR1 is SGHRS and CDR2 is YFSETQ in the germline V gene. The variable domain in full, completed from reference TRBV5-1 and TRBJ1-5, reads KAGVTQTPRYLIKTRGQQVTLSCSPISGHRSVSWYQQTPGQGLQFLFEYFSETQRNKGNFPGRFSGRQFSNSRSEMNVSTLELGDSALYLCASSRNGGGNQPQHFGDGTRLSIL.

This rearrangement joins TRBV12-3 or TRBV12-4 to TRBJ2-3; D gene unclear. This CDR3 is built from 12 residues. Trimming pared 2 bases from V and 7 bases from J, leaving 7 bases between. The CDR3 reads CASSLTVNTQYF. CDR3 DNA: TGTGCCAGCAGTTTAACGGTGAATACGCAGTATTTT.

The chain has TRBV5-8 and TRBJ2-1, with D possibly being TRBD1 or TRBD2 (5 bases each). Germline V gene lookup returns CDR1 SGHTS and CDR2 YDEGEE. Trimming stripped 4 bases from V and 8 bases from J, with 19 bases between. The CDR3 totals 15 residues. CDR3 coding DNA: TGTGCCAGCAGCCCGGGGACCATTCCAATATATGAGCAGTTCTTC. Translating gives CASSPGTIPIYEQFF.

V gene TRBV27 combines with J gene TRBJ2-7; the match to TRBD1 covers 9 bases. Germline V CDR1 and CDR2: MNHEY, SMNVEV (reference sequence). The CDR3 sequence is 15 residues long. V lost 5 bases and J lost 2; bases outside the gene matches: 7. The CDR3 protein is CASSPLRDRAYEQYF. The CDR3 bases are TGTGCCAGCAGTCCGCTACGGGACAGGGCCTACGAGCAGTACTTC.

The chain combines TRBV19 with TRBJ1-5; the D gene is possibly TRBD1 (5 bases). CDR3 length equals 15 residues. Trimming took 4 bases from V and 0 from J, leaving 10 bases between them. The V gene's germline CDR1 is LNHDA and CDR2 SQIVND (reference sequence). This CDR3 is CASSTTADSNQPQHF. Written as DNA, the CDR3 is TGTGCCAGTAGTACGACAGCAGATAGCAATCAGCCCCAGCATTTT.

The chain recombines TRBV5-1 with TRBJ1-3, with 7 bases lining up with TRBD1. CDR3 length equals 16 residues. Germline lookup yields CDR1 SGHRS and CDR2 YFSETQ. J was trimmed by 2 bases and V by 4 bases; bases with no gene match: 9. CDR3 region: CASSGTATGTGNTIYF. The CDR3 coding sequence is TGCGCCAGCAGCGGAACGGCGACAGGGACTGGAAACACCATATATTTT. The full variable domain, completed using reference TRBV5-1 and TRBJ1-3, is KAGVTQTPRYLIKTRGQQVTLSCSPISGHRSVSWYQQTPGQGLQFLFEYFSETQRNKGNFPGRFSGRQFSNSRSEMNVSTLELGDSALYLCASSGTATGTGNTIYFGEGSWLTVV.